This T cell receptor (beta chain) was recovered during a study of shared clonotypes between healthy human individuals. Study overall: Per-donor plates numbered three CD4 naive, three CD4 memory, two CD8 naive and one CD8 memory. Study-wide results and caveats: Sampling involved blood alone; tissue repertoires likely differ.

Naive-designated CD8 cells lacked CD45RO, were positively enriched for CCR7, and omitted terminally differentiated effector memory CD45RA+ cells. Free of recent acute infections or vaccinations, the donors were healthy HIV-negative adults. The germline V gene encodes CDR1 WNHNN and CDR2 SYGVQD (reference sequence). CDR3 length equals 11 residues. The V end was cut by 3 bases, the J end by 7 bases, with 5 bases between. The table lists this clone with a count of one. The antigen is unknown. The assay was immunoSEQ multiplex PCR, and TCRdb's table has in-frame clones only and misses some. Found here are more than 2 million clones, about 94% of them singletons; the top ten hold 1.1%.

The TCR sequence derives from a man aged 18 to 29 in good health. What was sequenced was naive CD8+ T cells sorted from blood. The gene calls are TRBV10-1 and TRBJ2-3; D ambiguous. Here the CDR3 DNA reads TGCGCCAGCAGTGACGGTTATACGCAGTATTTT. This sequence encodes CASSDGYTQYF.